A selection of T cell receptor beta chains follows, all from one sample in a study of blood T cells in healthy people across ages. One entry per CDR3 protein results from TCRdb running MiXCR on the 5' RACE reads. Of almost 1 million distinct CDR3 sequences in the sample, 51% were seen once. Specimen: blood. The receptors here all came from a woman aged 55 to 70 in good health. The CDR3 runs from the conserved cysteine through the conserved F or W. The order of the fields is CDR3 protein, V gene, J gene.

CASKASGQETQYF	TRBV27	TRBJ2-5
CASSQDGFQGVGETDTQYF	TRBV4-2	TRBJ2-3
CASCLIGENIQYF	TRBV4-3	TRBJ2-4
CASSFITGELFF	TRBV7-9	TRBJ2-2
CASSLLRGLTYNYGYTF	TRBV11-2	TRBJ1-2
CASSNNSGANVLTF	TRBV28	TRBJ2-6
CASSVVATDMQYF	TRBV28	TRBJ2-3
CASSKELSNQPQHF	TRBV6-2/TRBV6-3	TRBJ1-5
CASSLYRSSETRNEQFF	TRBV14	TRBJ2-1
CASGRVGSYEQYF	TRBV27	TRBJ2-7
CASSFKHRLAGERETQYF	TRBV7-2	TRBJ2-5
CSARDDKSEKLFF	TRBV20-1	TRBJ1-4
CASSVDGGRPYEQYF	TRBV9	TRBJ2-7
CASAGSGNNEQFF	TRBV14	TRBJ2-1
CASSQDWTGYTEAFF	TRBV4-2	TRBJ1-1
CASSGGPAYEQYF	TRBV6-5	TRBJ2-7
CASSQGISGYNEQFF	TRBV4-1	TRBJ2-1
CAISGGRLPDTQYF	TRBV10-3	TRBJ2-3
CASSWTSADTQYF	TRBV5-1	TRBJ2-3
CASSKRRDRPLAKNIQYF	TRBV21-1	TRBJ2-4